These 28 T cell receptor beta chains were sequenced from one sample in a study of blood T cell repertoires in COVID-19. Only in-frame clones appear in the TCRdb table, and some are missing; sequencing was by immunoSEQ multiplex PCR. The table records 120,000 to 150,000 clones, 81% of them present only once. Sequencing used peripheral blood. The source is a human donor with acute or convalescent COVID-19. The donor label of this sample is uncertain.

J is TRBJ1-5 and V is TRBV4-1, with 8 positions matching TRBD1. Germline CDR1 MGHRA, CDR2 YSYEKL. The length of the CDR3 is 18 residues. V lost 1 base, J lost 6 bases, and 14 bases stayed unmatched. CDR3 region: CASSQGTGIFSNGQPQHF. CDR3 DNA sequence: TGCGCCAGCAGCCAAGGGACAGGGATTTTCTCAAACGGTCAGCCCCAGCATTTT.

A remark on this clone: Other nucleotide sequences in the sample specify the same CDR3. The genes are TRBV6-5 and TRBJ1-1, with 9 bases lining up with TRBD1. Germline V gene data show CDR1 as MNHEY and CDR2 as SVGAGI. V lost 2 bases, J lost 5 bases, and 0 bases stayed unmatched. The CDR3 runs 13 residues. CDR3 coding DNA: TGTGCCAGCAGTTACGACAGGGGGACTGAAGCTTTCTTT. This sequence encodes CASSYDRGTEAFF.

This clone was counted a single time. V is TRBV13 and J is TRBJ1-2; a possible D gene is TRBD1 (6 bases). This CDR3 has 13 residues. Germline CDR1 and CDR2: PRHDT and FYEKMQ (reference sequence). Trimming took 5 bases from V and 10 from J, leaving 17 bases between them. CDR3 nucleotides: TGTGCCAGCAGCCCCCCCCAGGGGCTCTTCTACACCTTC. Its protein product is CASSPPQGLFYTF.

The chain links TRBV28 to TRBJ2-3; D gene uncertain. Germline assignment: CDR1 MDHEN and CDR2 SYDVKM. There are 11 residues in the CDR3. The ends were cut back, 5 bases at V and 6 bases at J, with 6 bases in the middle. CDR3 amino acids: CASSVSDTQYF. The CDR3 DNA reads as TGTGCCAGCAGTGTTAGCGATACGCAGTATTTT.

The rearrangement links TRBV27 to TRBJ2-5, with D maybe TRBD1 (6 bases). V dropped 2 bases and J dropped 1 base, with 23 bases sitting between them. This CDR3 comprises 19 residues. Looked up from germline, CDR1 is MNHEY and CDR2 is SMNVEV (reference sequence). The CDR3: CASSLAGAGRGGLQETQYF. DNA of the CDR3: TGTGCCAGCAGTTTAGCCGGGGCAGGGAGAGGGGGTCTCCAAGAGACCCAGTACTTC.

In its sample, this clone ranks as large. CDR3 sequence reads: CASSPGISHYGYTF. The CDR3 DNA reads as TGTGCCAGCAGCCCCGGGATCAGTCACTATGGCTACACCTTC. The rearrangement joins TRBV9 to TRBJ1-2; D ambiguous. CDR3 size: 14 residues. Germline CDR1 SGDLS, CDR2 YYNGEE. Trimming stripped 4 bases from V and 3 bases from J, with 13 bases between.

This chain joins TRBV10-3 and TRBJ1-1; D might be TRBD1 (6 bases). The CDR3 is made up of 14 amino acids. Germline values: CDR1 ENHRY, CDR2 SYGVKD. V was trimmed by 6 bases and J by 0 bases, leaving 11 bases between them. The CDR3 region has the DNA TGTGCCATCAGCCTTGGACAGTTGAACACTGAAGCTTTCTTT. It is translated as CAISLGQLNTEAFF.

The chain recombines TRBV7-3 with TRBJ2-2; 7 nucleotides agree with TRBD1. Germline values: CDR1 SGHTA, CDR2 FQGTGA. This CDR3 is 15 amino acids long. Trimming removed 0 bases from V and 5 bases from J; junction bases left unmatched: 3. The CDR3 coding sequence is TGTGCCAGCAGCTTAACAGGGGGCGGTACCGGGGAGCTGTTTTTT. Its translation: CASSLTGGGTGELFF.

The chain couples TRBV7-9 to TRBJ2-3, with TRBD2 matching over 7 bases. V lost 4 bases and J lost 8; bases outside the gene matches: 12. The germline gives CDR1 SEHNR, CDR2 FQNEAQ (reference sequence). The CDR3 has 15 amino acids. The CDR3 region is CASSSSTQRGGTQYF. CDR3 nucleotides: TGTGCCAGCAGCTCGAGCACCCAGCGGGGAGGTACGCAGTATTTT.

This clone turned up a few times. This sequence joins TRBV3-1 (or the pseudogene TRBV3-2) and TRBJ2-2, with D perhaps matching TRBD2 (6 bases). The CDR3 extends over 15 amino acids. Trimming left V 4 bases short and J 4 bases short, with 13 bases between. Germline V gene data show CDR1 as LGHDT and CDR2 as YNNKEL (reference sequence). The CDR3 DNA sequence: TGTGCCAGCAGCCTGGGACTGTCGGGCACCGGGGAGCTGTTTTTT. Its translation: CASSLGLSGTGELFF.

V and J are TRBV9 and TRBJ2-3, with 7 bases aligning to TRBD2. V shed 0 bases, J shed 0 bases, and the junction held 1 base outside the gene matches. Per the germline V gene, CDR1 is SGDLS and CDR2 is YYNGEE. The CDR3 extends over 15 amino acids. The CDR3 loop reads CASSVVGGSTDTQYF. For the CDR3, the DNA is TGTGCCAGCAGCGTAGTGGGGGGGAGCACAGATACGCAGTATTTT.

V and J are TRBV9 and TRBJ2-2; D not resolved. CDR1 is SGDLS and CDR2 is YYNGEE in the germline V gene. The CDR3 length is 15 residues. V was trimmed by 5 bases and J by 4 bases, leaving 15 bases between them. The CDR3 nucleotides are TGTGCCAGCAGTGGGTACTTGGGCGCCACCGGGGAGCTGTTTTTT. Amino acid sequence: CASSGYLGATGELFF.

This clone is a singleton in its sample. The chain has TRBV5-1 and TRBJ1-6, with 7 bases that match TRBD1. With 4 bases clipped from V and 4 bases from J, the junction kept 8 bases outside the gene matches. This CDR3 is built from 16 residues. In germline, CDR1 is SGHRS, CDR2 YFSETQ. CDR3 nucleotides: TGCGCCAGCAGCCCCCGGGACAGAAGTTATAATTCACCCCTCCACTTT. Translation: CASSPRDRSYNSPLHF.

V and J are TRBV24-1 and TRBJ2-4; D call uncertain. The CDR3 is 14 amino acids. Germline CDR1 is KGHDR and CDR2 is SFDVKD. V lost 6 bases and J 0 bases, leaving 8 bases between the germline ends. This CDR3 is CATSNSLAKNIQYF. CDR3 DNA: TGTGCCACCAGTAACAGCCTAGCCAAAAACATTCAGTACTTC.

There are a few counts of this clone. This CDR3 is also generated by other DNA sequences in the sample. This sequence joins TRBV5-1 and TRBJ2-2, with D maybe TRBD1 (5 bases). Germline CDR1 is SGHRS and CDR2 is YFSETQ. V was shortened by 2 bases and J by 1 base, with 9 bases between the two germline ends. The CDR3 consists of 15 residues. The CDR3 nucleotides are TGCGCCAGCAGCTTCGGCCAGGGGAACACCGGGGAGCTGTTTTTT. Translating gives CASSFGQGNTGELFF.

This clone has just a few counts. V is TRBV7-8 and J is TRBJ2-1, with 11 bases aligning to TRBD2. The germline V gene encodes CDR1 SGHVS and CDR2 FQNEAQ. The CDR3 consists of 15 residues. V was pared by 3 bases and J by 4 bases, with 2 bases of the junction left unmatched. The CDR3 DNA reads TGTGCCAGCAGCTTCCCTAGCGGGGGGTACAATGAGCAGTTCTTC. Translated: CASSFPSGGYNEQFF.

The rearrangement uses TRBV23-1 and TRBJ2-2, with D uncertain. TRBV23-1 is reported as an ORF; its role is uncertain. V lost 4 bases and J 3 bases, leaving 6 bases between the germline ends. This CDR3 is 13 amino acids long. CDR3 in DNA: TGCGCCAGCAGTCCCACAGACACCGGGGAGCTGTTTTTT. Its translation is CASSPTDTGELFF.

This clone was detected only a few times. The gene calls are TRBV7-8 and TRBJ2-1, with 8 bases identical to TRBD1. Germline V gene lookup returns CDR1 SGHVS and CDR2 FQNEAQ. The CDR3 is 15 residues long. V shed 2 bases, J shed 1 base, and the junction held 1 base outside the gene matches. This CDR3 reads CASSLRTGSYNEQFF. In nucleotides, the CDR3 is TGTGCCAGCAGCTTACGGACAGGGTCCTACAATGAGCAGTTCTTC.

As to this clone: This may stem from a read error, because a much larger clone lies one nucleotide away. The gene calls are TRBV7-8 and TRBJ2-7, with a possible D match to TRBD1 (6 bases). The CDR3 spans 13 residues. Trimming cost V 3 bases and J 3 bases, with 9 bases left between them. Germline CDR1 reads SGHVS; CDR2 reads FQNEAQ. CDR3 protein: CASSFTGSYEQYF. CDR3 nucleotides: TGTGCCAGCAGCTTCACAGGGAGCTACGAGCAGTACTTC.

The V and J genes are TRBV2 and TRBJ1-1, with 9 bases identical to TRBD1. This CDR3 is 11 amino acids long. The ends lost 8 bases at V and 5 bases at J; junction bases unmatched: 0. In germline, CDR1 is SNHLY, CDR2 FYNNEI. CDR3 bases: TGTGCCAGCGGACAGGGGACTGAAGCTTTCTTT. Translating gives CASGQGTEAFF. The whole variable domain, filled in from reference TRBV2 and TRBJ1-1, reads EPEVTQTPSHQVTQMGQEVILRCVPISNHLYFYWYRQILGQKVEFLVSFYNNEISEKSEIFDDQFSVERPDGSNFTLKIRSTKLEDSAMYFCASGQGTEAFFGQGTRLTVV.

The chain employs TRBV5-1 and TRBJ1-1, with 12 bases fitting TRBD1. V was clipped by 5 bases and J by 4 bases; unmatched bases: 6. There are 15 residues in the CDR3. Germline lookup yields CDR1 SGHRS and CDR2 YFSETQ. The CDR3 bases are TGCGCCAGCAGTTGGGACAGGGGGCGGGGCACTGAAGCTTTCTTT. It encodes CASSWDRGRGTEAFF.

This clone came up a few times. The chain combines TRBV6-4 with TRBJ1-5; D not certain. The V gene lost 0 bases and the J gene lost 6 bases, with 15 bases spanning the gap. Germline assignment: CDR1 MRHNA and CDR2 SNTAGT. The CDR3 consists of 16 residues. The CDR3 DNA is TGTGCCAGCAGTGACTCTTCACCGCCGGTCGGTCAGCCCCAGCATTTT. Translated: CASSDSSPPVGQPQHF.

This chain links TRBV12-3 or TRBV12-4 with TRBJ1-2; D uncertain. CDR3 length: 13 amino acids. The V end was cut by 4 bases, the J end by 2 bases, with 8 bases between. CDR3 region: CASSSGVNYGYTF. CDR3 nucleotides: TGTGCCAGCAGTTCCGGGGTAAACTATGGCTACACCTTC.

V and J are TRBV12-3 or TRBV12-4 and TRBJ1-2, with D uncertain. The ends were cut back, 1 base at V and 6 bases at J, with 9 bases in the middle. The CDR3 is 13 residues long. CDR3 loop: CASSLGPGDGYTF. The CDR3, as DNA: TGTGCCAGCAGTTTAGGGCCGGGTGATGGCTACACCTTC.

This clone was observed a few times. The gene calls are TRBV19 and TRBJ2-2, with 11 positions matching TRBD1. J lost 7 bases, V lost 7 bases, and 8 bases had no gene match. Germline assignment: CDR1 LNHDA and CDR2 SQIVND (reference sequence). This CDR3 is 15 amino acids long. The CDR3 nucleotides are TGTGCCAGTACCACAGGACAGGGGGCAGTCGGGGAGCTGTTTTTT. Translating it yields CASTTGQGAVGELFF.

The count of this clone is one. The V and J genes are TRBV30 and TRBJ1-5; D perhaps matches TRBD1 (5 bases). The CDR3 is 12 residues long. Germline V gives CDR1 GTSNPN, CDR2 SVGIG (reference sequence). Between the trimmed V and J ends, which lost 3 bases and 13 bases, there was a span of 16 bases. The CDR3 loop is CAWSLPGLYQHF. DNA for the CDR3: TGTGCCTGGAGCCTACCGGGACTCTATCAGCATTTT.

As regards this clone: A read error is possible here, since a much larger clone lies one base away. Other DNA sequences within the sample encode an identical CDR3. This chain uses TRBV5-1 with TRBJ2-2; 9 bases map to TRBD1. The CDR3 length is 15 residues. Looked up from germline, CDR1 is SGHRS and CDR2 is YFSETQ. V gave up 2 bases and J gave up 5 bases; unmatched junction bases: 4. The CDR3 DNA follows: TGCGCCAGCAGCTTCGGACAGGGGAATACCGGGGAGCTGTTTTTT. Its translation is CASSFGQGNTGELFF. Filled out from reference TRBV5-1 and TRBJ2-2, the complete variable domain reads KAGVTQTPRYLIKTRGQQVTLSCSPISGHRSVSWYQQTPGQGLQFLFEYFSETQRNKGNFPGRFSGRQFSNSRSEMNVSTLELGDSALYLCASSFGQGNTGELFFGEGSRLTVL.

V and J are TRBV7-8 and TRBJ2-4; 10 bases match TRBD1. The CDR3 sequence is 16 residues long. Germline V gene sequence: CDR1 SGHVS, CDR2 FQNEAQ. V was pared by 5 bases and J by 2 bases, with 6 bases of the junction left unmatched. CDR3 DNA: TGTGCCAGCAGCAGGGGGACAGGGGATCCCAAAAACATTCAGTACTTC. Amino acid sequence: CASSRGTGDPKNIQYF.